Each of the 16 T cell receptor beta chains below was sequenced from the same sample in a study of T cells in Graves' hyperthyroidism and ophthalmopathy. Authors of the study amplified TCR beta CDR3 regions from RNA transcripts. RT-PCR in the first round (using the HTBI primer set) targeted the TCR CDR3. TCRdb used MiXCR to reprocess the multiplex PCR reads, holding one entry per CDR3 protein. The data hold 600,000 to 700,000 distinct CDR3 sequences, with 45% observed a single time. The specimen was peripheral blood or thyroid tissue (not recorded which). The receptor source for this set is an adult man with Graves' disease, either hyperthyroidism or ophthalmopathy (not recorded which).

There are many counts of this clonotype. The CDR3 region is CSATSDTYEQYF. CDR3 sequence (DNA): TGCAGTGCTACGTCAGATACCTACGAGCAGTACTTC. This chain links TRBV20-1 with TRBJ2-7; unclear D gene. The germline V and J ends were trimmed by 4 bases and 2 bases, with 9 bases remaining between them. This CDR3 has 12 residues. Germline values: CDR1 DFQATT, CDR2 SNEGSKA (reference sequence).

The chain recombines TRBV7-9 with TRBJ2-7; tentatively, D is TRBD2 (5 bases). Looked up from germline, CDR1 is SEHNR and CDR2 is FQNEAQ (reference sequence). The CDR3 sequence is 17 residues long. V dropped 5 bases and J dropped 1 base, with 21 bases sitting between them. DNA for the CDR3: TGTGCCAGCAGCGCGGGCGCTCGACGGAAGCCATCCTACGAGCAGTACTTC. Its protein is CASSAGARRKPSYEQYF.

This chain connects TRBV7-8 to TRBJ1-1, with 9 bases aligning to TRBD1. The CDR3 sequence is 14 residues long. V was pared by 2 bases and J by 6 bases, with 4 bases of the junction left unmatched. In germline, CDR1 is SGHVS, CDR2 FQNEAQ. CDR3 nucleotides: TGTGCCAGCAGCTTAACACAGGGGGCTGCTGAAGCTTTCTTT. It yields the protein CASSLTQGAAEAFF.

Of note for this clonotype: A read error may be the cause here, since a much bigger clone is one base away. The chain has TRBV7-9 and TRBJ1-5, with a tentative D call TRBD1 (6 bases). Germline CDR1 and CDR2: SEHNR and FQNEAQ (reference sequence). CDR3 length: 14 residues. This CDR3 is CASSLDQGYQTQHF. CDR3 nucleotides: TGTGCCAGCAGCTTAGACCAGGGGTATCAGACCCAGCATTTT. Together with reference TRBV7-9 and TRBJ1-5, the CDR3 gives the full variable domain: DTGVSQNPRHKITKRGQNVTFRCDPISEHNRLYWYRQTLGQGPEFLTYFQNEAQLEKSRLLSDRFSAERPKGSFSTLEIQRTEQGDSAMYLCASSLDQGYQTQHFGDGTRLSIL.

This clonotype was seen a few times. The gene calls are TRBV5-6 and TRBJ1-6; D is unclear. V was cut by 2 bases and J by 2 bases, with 8 bases left in between. Germline V lookup: CDR1 SGHDT, CDR2 YYEEEE. This CDR3 has 15 residues. CDR3 protein: CASSFWSAYNSPLHF. The CDR3 bases are TGTGCCAGCAGCTTCTGGTCGGCCTATAATTCACCCCTCCACTTT.

This clonotype turned up a few times. The V gene is TRBV6-5, the J gene TRBJ1-2; 7 bases fit TRBD1. J lost 10 bases, V lost 2 bases, and 7 bases had no gene match. Germline loops: CDR1 MNHEY, CDR2 SVGAGI. The CDR3 covers 13 residues. CDR3 in DNA: TGTGCCAGCAGTTACGGCCAGGGGGGAGACTACACCTTC. Amino acids: CASSYGQGGDYTF.

The rearrangement uses TRBV7-9 and TRBJ2-5, with TRBD2 matching over 11 bases. V lost 1 base, J lost 3 bases, and 4 bases stayed unmatched. CDR1 and CDR2 from the germline V gene are SEHNR and FQNEAQ (reference sequence). CDR3 length: 16 residues. This CDR3 reads CASSLGATSGEETQYF. The CDR3 nucleotides read TGTGCCAGCAGCTTAGGTGCGACTAGCGGGGAAGAGACCCAGTACTTC.

The gene calls are TRBV2 and TRBJ1-5; D call uncertain. The CDR3 is 15 amino acids. The V gene lost 4 bases and the J gene lost 7 bases, with 17 bases spanning the gap. Germline V CDR1 and CDR2: SNHLY, FYNNEI. CDR3 sequence: CASSGNGRNNQPQHF. The CDR3 DNA follows: TGTGCCAGCAGTGGAAACGGACGGAACAACCAGCCCCAGCATTTT.

This clonotype was seen only once. This chain links TRBV10-3 with TRBJ2-5; 7 bases line up with TRBD2. CDR3 length equals 13 residues. With V trimmed by 10 bases and J by 4 bases, 9 bases remained unmatched. The V gene's germline CDR1 is ENHRY and CDR2 SYGVKD. The DNA of the CDR3 is TGTGCCAGCAGGGAGGGAAAAAGAGAGACCCAGTACTTC. Translation: CASREGKRETQYF.

As regards this clonotype: One junction end disagrees with the germline gene, perhaps due to a read error. This chain joins TRBV7-3 and TRBJ2-5, with D tentatively TRBD2 (6 bases). The CDR3 is made up of 16 amino acids. Germline CDR1 is SGHTA and CDR2 is FQGTGA. The CDR3 DNA sequence: TGCGCCAGCAGCTTGTCGGCTAGCGCCCTTCGAGAGACCCAGTACTTC. The encoded protein is CASSLSASALRETQYF.

In the case of this clonotype: The junction and the germline gene differ at one end; a read error may be behind it. The chain is built from TRBV6-5 and TRBJ1-5; no firm D call. The length of the CDR3 is 20 residues. Germline assignment: CDR1 MNHEY and CDR2 SVGAGI. Here the CDR3 reads CAISYDRLRGMSVRNQPQHF. The CDR3 DNA reads TGTGCCATCAGTTACGATAGGTTGAGAGGGATGTCAGTCCGCAATCAGCCCCAGCATTTT.

This clonotype was seen many times. This chain uses TRBV29-1 with TRBJ1-2, with 7 positions matching TRBD1. Germline loops: CDR1 SQVTM, CDR2 ANQGSEA. The CDR3 contains 12 residues. J gave up 8 bases and V 0 bases, and 3 bases lay outside the gene matches. The CDR3 sequence is CSVEDRTGGYTF. Here the CDR3 DNA reads TGCAGCGTTGAAGATAGGACAGGAGGCTACACCTTC.

The chain carries TRBV3-1 and TRBJ1-5; 7 bases match TRBD1. J was trimmed by 6 bases and V by 6 bases; bases with no gene match: 11. CDR3 length: 15 amino acids. The V gene's germline CDR1 is LGHDT and CDR2 YNNKEL (reference sequence). The CDR3 sequence is CASSRNQGVGQPQHF. CDR3 bases: TGTGCCAGCAGTCGAAACCAGGGGGTAGGTCAGCCCCAGCATTTT.

The table lists this clonotype with a few counts. CDR3 coding DNA: TGTGCCAGCAGCCTAGGACAGGGAACAGTCACTGAAGCTTTCTTT. Encoded protein: CASSLGQGTVTEAFF. This rearrangement joins TRBV7-9 to TRBJ1-1, with 8 nucleotides matching TRBD1. This CDR3 is 15 amino acids long. After removal of 5 bases from V and 4 bases from J, the junction contained 9 bases not matched to a gene. Germline CDR1 is SEHNR and CDR2 is FQNEAQ (reference sequence).

This clonotype was seen many times. The chain is built from TRBV12-3 or TRBV12-4 and TRBJ1-1; D not certain. There are 11 residues in the CDR3. V lost 3 bases and J 5 bases, leaving 4 bases between the germline ends. CDR3 coding DNA: TGTGCCAGCAGTTTTAAGACTGAAGCTTTCTTT. Its translation: CASSFKTEAFF.

The V gene is TRBV29-1, the J gene TRBJ2-7; TRBD2 is a possible D gene (5 bases). The CDR3 runs 14 residues. The germline V and J ends were trimmed by 6 bases and 5 bases, with 20 bases remaining between them. Germline CDR1 SQVTM, CDR2 ANQGSEA. In DNA form, the CDR3 reads TGCAGCGTGGCGCATCGGGGTTCTTTCAACGAGCAGTACTTC. This translates into CSVAHRGSFNEQYF.